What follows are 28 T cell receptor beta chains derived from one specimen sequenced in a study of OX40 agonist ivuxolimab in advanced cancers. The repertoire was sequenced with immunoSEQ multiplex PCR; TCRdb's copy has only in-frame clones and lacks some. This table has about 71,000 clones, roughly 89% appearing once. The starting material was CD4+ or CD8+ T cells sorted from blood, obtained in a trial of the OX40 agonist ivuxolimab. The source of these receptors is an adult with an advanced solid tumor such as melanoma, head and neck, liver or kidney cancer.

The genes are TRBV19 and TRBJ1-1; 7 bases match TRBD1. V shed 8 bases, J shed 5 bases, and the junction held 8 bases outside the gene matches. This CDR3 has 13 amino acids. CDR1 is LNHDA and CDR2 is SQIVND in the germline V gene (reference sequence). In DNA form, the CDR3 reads TGTGCCAGTGCACAGGGGCACGGAACTGAAGCTTTCTTT. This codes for CASAQGHGTEAFF.

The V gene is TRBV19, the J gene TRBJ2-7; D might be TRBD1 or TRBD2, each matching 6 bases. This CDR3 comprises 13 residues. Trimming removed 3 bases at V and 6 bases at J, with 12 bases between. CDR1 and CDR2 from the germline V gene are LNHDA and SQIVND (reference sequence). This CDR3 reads CASSISGGGEQYF. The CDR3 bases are TGTGCCAGTAGTATTTCCGGGGGCGGCGAGCAGTACTTC. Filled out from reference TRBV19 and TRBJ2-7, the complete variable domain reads DGGITQSPKYLFRKEGQNVTLSCEQNLNHDAMYWYRQDPGQGLRLIYYSQIVNDFQKGDIAEGYSVSREKKESFPLTVTSAQKNPTAFYLCASSISGGGEQYFGPGTRLTVT.

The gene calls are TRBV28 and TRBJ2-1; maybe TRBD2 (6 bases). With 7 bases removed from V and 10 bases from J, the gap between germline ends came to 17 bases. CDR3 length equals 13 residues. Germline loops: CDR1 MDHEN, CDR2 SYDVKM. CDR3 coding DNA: TGTGCCAGCACCTACGGGAGAAGGAGAGAGCAGTTCTTC. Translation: CASTYGRRREQFF.

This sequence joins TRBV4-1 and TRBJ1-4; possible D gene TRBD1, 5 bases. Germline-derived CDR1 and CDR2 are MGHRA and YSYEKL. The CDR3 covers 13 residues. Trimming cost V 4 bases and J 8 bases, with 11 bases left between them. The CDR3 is CASSRSRGEKLFF. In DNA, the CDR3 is TGCGCCAGCAGCCGATCGCGGGGGGAAAAACTGTTTTTT.

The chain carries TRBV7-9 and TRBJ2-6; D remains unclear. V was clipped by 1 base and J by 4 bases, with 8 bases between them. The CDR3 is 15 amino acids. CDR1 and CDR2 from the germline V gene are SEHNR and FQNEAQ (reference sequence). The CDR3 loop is CASSLEGFGANVLTF. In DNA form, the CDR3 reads TGTGCCAGCAGCTTAGAGGGTTTCGGGGCCAACGTCCTGACTTTC.

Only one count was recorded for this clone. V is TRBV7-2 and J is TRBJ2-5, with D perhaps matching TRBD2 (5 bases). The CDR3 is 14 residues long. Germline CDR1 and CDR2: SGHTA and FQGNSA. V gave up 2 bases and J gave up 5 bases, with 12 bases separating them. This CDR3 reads CASSLIGSGETQYF. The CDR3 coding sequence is TGTGCCAGCAGCTTAATTGGGTCGGGGGAGACCCAGTACTTC.

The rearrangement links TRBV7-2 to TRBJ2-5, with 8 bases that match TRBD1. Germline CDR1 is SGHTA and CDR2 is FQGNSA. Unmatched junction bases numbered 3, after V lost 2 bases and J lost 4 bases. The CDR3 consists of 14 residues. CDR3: CASSLRTGRETQYF. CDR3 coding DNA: TGTGCCAGCAGCTTAAGGACAGGGAGAGAGACCCAGTACTTC. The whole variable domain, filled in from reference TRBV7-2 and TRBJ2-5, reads GAGVSQSPSNKVTEKGKDVELRCDPISGHTALYWYRQSLGQGLEFLIYFQGNSAPDKSGLPSDRFSAERTGGSVSTLTIQRTQQEDSAVYLCASSLRTGRETQYFGPGTRLLVL.

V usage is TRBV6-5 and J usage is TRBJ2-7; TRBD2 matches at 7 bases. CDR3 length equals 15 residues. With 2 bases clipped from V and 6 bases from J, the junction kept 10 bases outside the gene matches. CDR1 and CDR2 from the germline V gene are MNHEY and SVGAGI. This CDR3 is CASSYGREWNFEQYF. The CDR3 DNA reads TGTGCCAGCAGTTACGGGCGGGAGTGGAATTTCGAGCAGTACTTC.

The CDR3 spells CASSHRGSNEKLFF. Written as DNA, the CDR3 is TGTGCCAGCAGCCACCGGGGCTCCAATGAAAAACTGTTTTTT. J is TRBJ1-4 and V is TRBV14; TRBD1 might be the D (5 bases). Germline lookup yields CDR1 SGHDN and CDR2 FVKESK. The CDR3 has 14 residues. Trimming took off 3 bases at V and 5 bases at J, with 10 bases between the two ends.

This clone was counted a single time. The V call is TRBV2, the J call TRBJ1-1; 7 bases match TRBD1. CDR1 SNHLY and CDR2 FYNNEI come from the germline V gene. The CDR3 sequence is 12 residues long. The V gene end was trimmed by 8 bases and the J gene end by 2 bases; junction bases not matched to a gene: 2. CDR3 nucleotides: TGTGCCAGCTCAGGGGGAAACACTGAAGCTTTCTTT. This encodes CASSGGNTEAFF.

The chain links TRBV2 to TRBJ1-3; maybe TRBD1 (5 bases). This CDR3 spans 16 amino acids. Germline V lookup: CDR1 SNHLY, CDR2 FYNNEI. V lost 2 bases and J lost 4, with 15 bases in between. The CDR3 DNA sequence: TGTGCCAGCAGTGAATCTCGGCAGGGTCCGGGAAACACCATATATTTT. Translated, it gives CASSESRQGPGNTIYF.

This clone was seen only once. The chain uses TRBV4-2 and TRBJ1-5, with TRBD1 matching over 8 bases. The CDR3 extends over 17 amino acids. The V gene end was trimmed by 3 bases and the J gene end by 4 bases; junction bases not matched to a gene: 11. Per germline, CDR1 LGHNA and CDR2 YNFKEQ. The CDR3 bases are TGTGCCAGCAGCCATGACGGACAGGGCAAGACGAATCAGCCCCAGCATTTT. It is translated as CASSHDGQGKTNQPQHF.

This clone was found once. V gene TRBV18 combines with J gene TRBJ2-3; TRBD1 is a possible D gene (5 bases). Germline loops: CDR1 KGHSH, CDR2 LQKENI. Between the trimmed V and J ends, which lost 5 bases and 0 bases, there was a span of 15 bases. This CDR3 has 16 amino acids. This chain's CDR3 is CASSNRIWSSTDTQYF. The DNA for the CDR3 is TGTGCCAGCTCAAACAGGATTTGGTCGAGCACAGATACGCAGTATTTT.

CDR3 region: CASSPFDGGSSYEQYF. CDR3 in DNA: TGTGCCAGCTCACCTTTTGACGGCGGTAGCTCCTACGAGCAGTACTTC. V and J are TRBV18 and TRBJ2-7; D not resolved. V gave up 3 bases and J gave up 0 bases, with 15 bases separating them. Per germline, CDR1 KGHSH and CDR2 LQKENI. The CDR3 length is 16 residues.

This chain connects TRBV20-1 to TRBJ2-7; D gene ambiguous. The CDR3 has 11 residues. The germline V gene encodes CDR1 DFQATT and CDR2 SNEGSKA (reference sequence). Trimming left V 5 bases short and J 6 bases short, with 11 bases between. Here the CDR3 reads CSAFTASEQYF. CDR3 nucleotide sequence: TGCAGTGCTTTCACCGCCTCCGAGCAGTACTTC.

The CDR3 region is CASSRTGNEKLFF. The DNA for the CDR3 is TGTGCCAGCAGCCGAACAGGGAATGAAAAACTGTTTTTT. This chain uses TRBV27 with TRBJ1-4, with D perhaps matching TRBD1 (6 bases). Trimming stripped 6 bases from V and 5 bases from J, with 10 bases between. The germline V gene has CDR1 MNHEY and CDR2 SMNVEV (reference sequence). This CDR3 has 13 amino acids.

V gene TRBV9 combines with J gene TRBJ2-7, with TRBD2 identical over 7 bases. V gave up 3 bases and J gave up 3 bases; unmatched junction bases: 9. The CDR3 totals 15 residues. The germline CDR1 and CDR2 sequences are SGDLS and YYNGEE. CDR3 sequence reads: CASSGPLAGGYEQYF. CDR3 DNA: TGTGCCAGCAGCGGCCCTTTAGCGGGTGGCTACGAGCAGTACTTC.

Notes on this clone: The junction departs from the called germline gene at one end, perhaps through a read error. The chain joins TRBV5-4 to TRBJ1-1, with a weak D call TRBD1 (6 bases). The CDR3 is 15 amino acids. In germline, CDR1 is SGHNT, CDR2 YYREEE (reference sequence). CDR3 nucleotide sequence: TGCGCCAGCAGCCAAGAGGGACATTCGGGCACTGAAGCTTTCTTT. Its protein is CASSQEGHSGTEAFF.

The CDR3 reads CASSKVTGKGGYTF. The DNA for the CDR3 is TGTGCCAGCAGCAAAGTGACAGGGAAAGGTGGCTACACCTTC. The V and J genes are TRBV21-1 and TRBJ1-2; the D segment call TRBD1 is taken from the table without a DNA check. TRBV21-1 is an annotated pseudogene. The CDR3 runs 14 residues.

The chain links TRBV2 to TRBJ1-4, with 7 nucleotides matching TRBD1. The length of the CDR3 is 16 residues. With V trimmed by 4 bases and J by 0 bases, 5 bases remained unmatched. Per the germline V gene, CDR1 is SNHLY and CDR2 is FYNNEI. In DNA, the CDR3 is TGTGCCAGCAGTGGTCGGGACAGAACAACTAATGAAAAACTGTTTTTT. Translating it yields CASSGRDRTTNEKLFF.

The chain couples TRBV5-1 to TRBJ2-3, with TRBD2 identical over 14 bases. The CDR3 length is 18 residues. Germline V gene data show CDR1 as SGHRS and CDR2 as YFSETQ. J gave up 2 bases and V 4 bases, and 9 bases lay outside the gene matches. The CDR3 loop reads CASSPGTSGRLLTDTQYF. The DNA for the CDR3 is TGCGCCAGCAGCCCGGGGACTAGCGGGAGACTACTCACAGATACGCAGTATTTT.

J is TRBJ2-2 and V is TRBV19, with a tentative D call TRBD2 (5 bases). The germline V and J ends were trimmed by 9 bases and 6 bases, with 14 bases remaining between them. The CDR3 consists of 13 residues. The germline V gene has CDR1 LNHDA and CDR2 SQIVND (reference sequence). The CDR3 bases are TGTGCCAGCAGGACGGCCGGGGCCGGGGAGCTGTTTTTT. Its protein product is CASRTAGAGELFF.

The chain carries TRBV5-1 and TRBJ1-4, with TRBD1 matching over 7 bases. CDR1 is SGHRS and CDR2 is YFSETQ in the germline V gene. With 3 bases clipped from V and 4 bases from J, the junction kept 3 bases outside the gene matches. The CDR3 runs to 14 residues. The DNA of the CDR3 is TGCGCCAGCAGCTCGGGACAGAGTAATGAAAAACTGTTTTTT. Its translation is CASSSGQSNEKLFF.

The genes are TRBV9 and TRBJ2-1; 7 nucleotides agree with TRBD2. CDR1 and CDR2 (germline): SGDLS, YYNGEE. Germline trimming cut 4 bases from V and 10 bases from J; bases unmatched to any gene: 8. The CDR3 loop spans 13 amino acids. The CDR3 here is CASSLGSGVEQFF. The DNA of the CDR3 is TGTGCCAGCAGCTTAGGAAGCGGGGTCGAGCAGTTCTTC.

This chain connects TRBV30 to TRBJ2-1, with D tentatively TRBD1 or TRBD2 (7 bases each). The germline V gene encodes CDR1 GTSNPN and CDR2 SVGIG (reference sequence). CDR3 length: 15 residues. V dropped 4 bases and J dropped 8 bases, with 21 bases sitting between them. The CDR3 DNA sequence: TGTGCCTGGAAATCGGCCGGGGCAGGGGGGGATGAGCAGTTCTTC. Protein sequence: CAWKSAGAGGDEQFF.

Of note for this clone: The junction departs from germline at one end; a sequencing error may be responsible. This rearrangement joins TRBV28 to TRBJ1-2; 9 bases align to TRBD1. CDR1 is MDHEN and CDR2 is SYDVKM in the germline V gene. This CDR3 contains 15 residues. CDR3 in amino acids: CASSLSQGAYYGYTF. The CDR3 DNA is TGTGCCAGCAGCTTATCACAGGGGGCTTATTATGGCTACACCTTC.

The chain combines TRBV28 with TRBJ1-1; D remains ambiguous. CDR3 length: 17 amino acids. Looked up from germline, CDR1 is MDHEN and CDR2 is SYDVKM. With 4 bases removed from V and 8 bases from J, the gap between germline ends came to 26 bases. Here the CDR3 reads CASSSPSQIDSAGEAFF. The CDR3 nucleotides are TGTGCCAGCAGTTCCCCTTCACAGATCGACTCCGCCGGGGAAGCTTTCTTT.

The CDR3 here is CASSETMGGYTF. In DNA form, the CDR3 reads TGTGCCAGCAGTGAGACGATGGGGGGCTACACCTTC. The V and J genes are TRBV2 and TRBJ1-2; D gene uncertain. V lost 3 bases, J lost 8 bases, and 10 bases lay in between. The CDR3 runs to 12 residues. From germline, CDR1 is SNHLY and CDR2 FYNNEI.